A selection of T cell receptor beta chains follows, all from one sample in a study of T-cell reconstitution after alpha-beta-depleted transplantation in children. TCRdb ran MiXCR on the PCR reads and lists one entry per CDR3 protein. The sample yields about 610,000 distinct CDR3 sequences, about 10% seen once. The sample here was PBMCs from the stem cell graft donor, taken from the stem cell graft. The receptors here all came from a human donor who donated a stem cell graft to a child with acute myeloid leukemia. Each CDR3 is given with its conserved first and last residue. The D gene is left open where the match is weak. A clone size is listed for some rows: how often the clone was seen (once, few, many), or a class if it is expanded.

J,D,size,V,CDR3,DNA
TRBJ2-7,TRBD2,few,TRBV7-2,CASSLLGLAYEQYF,TGTGCCAGCAGCTTATTGGGACTAGCGTACGAGCAGTACTTC
TRBJ1-5,NA,few,TRBV7-8,CASSLREQQPQHF,TGTGCCAGCAGCCTCAGGGAACAGCAGCCCCAGCATTTT
TRBJ2-7,NA,NA,TRBV6-2/TRBV6-3,CASSPVAGTLYEQYF,TGTGCCAGCAGTCCGGTGGCAGGAACCCTCTACGAGCAGTACTTC
TRBJ2-2,NA,few,TRBV12-3/TRBV12-4,CASIRWGGELFF,TGTGCCAGCATCCGTTGGGGCGGGGAGCTGTTTTTT
TRBJ2-7,NA,many,TRBV11-2,CASSLGQPPTYEQYF,TGTGCCAGCAGCTTAGGACAGCCACCGACCTACGAGCAGTACTTC
TRBJ2-6,NA,few,TRBV28,CASTLRSGANVLTF,TGTGCCAGCACCTTGCGATCTGGGGCCAACGTCCTGACTTTC
TRBJ2-1,NA,few,TRBV11-2,CASSFAGTYNEQFF,TGTGCCAGCAGCTTCGCTGGGACTTACAATGAGCAGTTCTTC
TRBJ2-5,NA,NA,TRBV5-1,CASSKGGRDAQETQYF,TGCGCCAGCAGCAAGGGGGGACGGGACGCGCAAGAGACCCAGTACTTC
TRBJ2-2,NA,NA,TRBV12-3/TRBV12-4,CASRRSDPNTGELFF,TGTGCCAGCAGGAGGTCCGATCCGAACACCGGGGAGCTGTTTTTT
TRBJ2-7,NA,NA,TRBV4-3,CASSHFGGPGYEQYF,TGCGCCAGCAGCCACTTCGGGGGCCCAGGTTACGAGCAGTACTTC
TRBJ2-3,NA,NA,TRBV5-6,CTSSLAATLSTDTQYF,TGTACCAGCAGCTTGGCCGCCACGTTAAGCACAGATACGCAGTATTTT
TRBJ2-5,NA,few,TRBV15,CATSLGGEETQYF,TGTGCCACCAGTCTAGGGGGGGAAGAGACCCAGTACTTC
TRBJ2-2,NA,NA,TRBV19,CASSSRGLTGELFF,TGTGCCAGTAGTAGCCGGGGCCTCACCGGGGAGCTGTTTTTT
TRBJ1-6,NA,few,TRBV6-5,CASSYEGGGSSYNSPLHF,TGTGCCAGCAGTTACGAGGGGGGCGGCAGCTCCTATAATTCACCCCTCCACTTT
TRBJ2-7,TRBD2,few,TRBV30,CAWSRLIAGGEQYF,TGTGCCTGGTCGAGGTTAATAGCGGGGGGCGAGCAGTACTTC
TRBJ1-6,TRBD1,NA,TRBV27,CASSGGAWNSPLHF,TGTGCCAGTTCAGGGGGCGCCTGGAATTCACCCCTCCACTTT
TRBJ2-6,TRBD1,NA,TRBV10-3,CAISPRQGTLSGANVLTF,TGTGCCATCAGCCCTCGACAGGGGACCTTATCTGGGGCCAACGTCCTGACTTTC
TRBJ2-7,NA,NA,TRBV5-4,CASSLASGADYEQYF,TGTGCCAGCAGCTTGGCGTCAGGGGCTGACTACGAGCAGTACTTC
TRBJ1-5,NA,NA,TRBV12-3/TRBV12-4,CASSFSGALQPQHF,TGTGCCAGCAGTTTCTCAGGGGCGCTCCAGCCCCAGCATTTT
TRBJ1-1,NA,few,TRBV6-2/TRBV6-3,CASRGAPQGAFF,TGTGCCAGCAGGGGAGCCCCTCAAGGGGCTTTCTTT
TRBJ2-7,NA,few,TRBV20-1,CSARDWRGEQYF,TGCAGTGCTAGAGATTGGCGGGGCGAGCAGTACTTC
TRBJ1-5,TRBD1,NA,TRBV3-1,CASCFWPGGFGLSNQPQHF,TGTGCCAGCTGTTTCTGGCCAGGGGGCTTTGGATTGAGCAATCAGCCCCAGCATTTT
TRBJ2-4,NA,few,TRBV28,CASSLADTLAKNIQYF,TGTGCCAGCAGTCTCGCGGACACCTTAGCCAAAAACATTCAGTACTTC
TRBJ2-1,TRBD2,NA,TRBV29-1,CSVEARLAVGDEQFF,TGCAGCGTTGAAGCCCGACTAGCGGTCGGGGATGAGCAGTTCTTC
TRBJ2-7,TRBD2,many,TRBV12-3/TRBV12-4,CASSLTSFYEQYF,TGTGCCAGCAGCCTGACTAGCTTCTACGAGCAGTACTTC
TRBJ1-3,NA,NA,TRBV20-1,CSARVYRLSGNTIYF,TGCAGTGCTAGAGTTTACAGACTCTCTGGAAACACCATATATTTT
TRBJ2-7,NA,NA,TRBV4-3,CASSQDSVEYEQYF,TGCGCCAGCAGCCAAGACAGCGTGGAGTACGAGCAGTACTTC
TRBJ1-5,TRBD1,few,TRBV10-3,CAIGETGNQPQHF,TGTGCCATTGGAGAGACAGGGAACCAGCCCCAGCATTTT
TRBJ2-5,TRBD1,many,TRBV24-1,CATSLGTGLQETQYF,TGTGCCACCTCTTTAGGGACAGGACTCCAAGAGACCCAGTACTTC
TRBJ2-2,TRBD1,NA,TRBV6-2/TRBV6-3,CASSPTGGTTGELFF,TGTGCCAGCAGTCCGACAGGGGGGACCACCGGGGAGCTGTTTTTT
TRBJ2-5,NA,NA,TRBV5-4,CASSQVTTVETQYF,TGTGCCAGCAGCCAGGTCACAACAGTGGAGACCCAGTACTTC
TRBJ2-7,TRBD2,NA,TRBV18,CASSPPFTSGGDEQYF,TGTGCCAGCTCACCACCCTTCACTAGCGGGGGAGACGAGCAGTACTTC
TRBJ2-7,TRBD2,NA,TRBV7-2,CASSPRTSGLPYEQYF,TGTGCCAGCAGCCCCCGGACTAGCGGGTTACCCTACGAGCAGTACTTC
TRBJ2-6,TRBD2,many,TRBV5-1,CASSLGLVNVLTF,TGCGCCAGCAGCCTAGGACTAGTTAACGTCCTGACTTTC